What follows are 19 T cell receptor beta chains derived from one specimen sequenced in a study of cytomegalovirus exposure and HLA in healthy donors. The primer mix had 60 Vbeta and 13 Jbeta primers. Sequenced by immunoSEQ multiplex PCR; TCRdb stores in-frame clones only, minus some. Here the sample spans 130,000 to 150,000 clones, around 82% being singletons. The sample taken for sequencing was PBMCs. These TCRs come from a female donor in good health and CMV-seronegative.

This sequence joins TRBV19 and TRBJ1-3; 10 bases are a match to TRBD1. CDR1 is LNHDA and CDR2 is SQIVND in the germline V gene (reference sequence). This CDR3 is built from 20 residues. V trimming: 5 bases; J trimming: 0 bases; junction bases outside the gene matches: 16. This chain's CDR3 is CASSVHGTGAPSISGNTIYF. The CDR3, as DNA: TGTGCCAGTAGTGTCCACGGGACAGGGGCACCTTCCATCTCTGGAAACACCATATATTTT.

The V gene is TRBV7-8, the J gene TRBJ1-1, with 12 bases aligning to TRBD1. The V segment lost 4 bases and the J segment 5 bases; nucleotides outside the gene matches: 8. This CDR3 is built from 16 residues. Germline V CDR1 and CDR2: SGHVS, FQNEAQ. This CDR3 reads CASSSLGQGAPTEAFF. Written as DNA, the CDR3 is TGTGCCAGCAGCTCGTTGGGACAGGGGGCCCCTACTGAAGCTTTCTTT.

This clone was detected only once. The chain has TRBV4-3 and TRBJ1-3; perhaps TRBD1 as D (5 bases). Germline V gene data show CDR1 as LGHNA and CDR2 as YSLEER. Trimming stripped 0 bases from V and 4 bases from J, with 13 bases between. The CDR3 extends over 16 amino acids. This CDR3 reads CASSQDIGAGGNTIYF. CDR3 sequence (DNA): TGCGCCAGCAGCCAAGATATAGGGGCGGGAGGAAACACCATATATTTT.

The V and J genes are TRBV19 and TRBJ2-1; a weak D match, TRBD1 (5 bases). Germline CDR1 reads LNHDA; CDR2 reads SQIVND (reference sequence). Trimming pared 3 bases from V and 9 bases from J, leaving 12 bases between. This CDR3 is built from 13 residues. In DNA form, the CDR3 reads TGTGCCAGTAGTATTTCCCAGGGTGGTGAGCAGTTCTTC. It yields the protein CASSISQGGEQFF.

The V call is TRBV28, the J call TRBJ2-7; 10 bases fit TRBD2. This CDR3 has 17 residues. In germline, CDR1 is MDHEN, CDR2 SYDVKM. V lost 5 bases and J lost 1; bases outside the gene matches: 11. The CDR3 DNA is TGTGCCAGCAGTCTCCCCCAGGGACTAGCGTTATCCTACGAGCAGTACTTC. The encoded protein is CASSLPQGLALSYEQYF.

The rearrangement joins TRBV28 to TRBJ2-3; the D gene is possibly TRBD2 (6 bases). This CDR3 spans 14 amino acids. Trimming left V 3 bases short and J 2 bases short, with 9 bases between. Germline V gene sequence: CDR1 MDHEN, CDR2 SYDVKM. The CDR3 bases are TGTGCCAGCAGTTTCGGGAGCACCACAGATACGCAGTATTTT. This codes for CASSFGSTTDTQYF.

This clone was counted only a few times. The chain employs TRBV30 and TRBJ2-7, with D hard to call. Trimming removed 2 bases at V and 8 bases at J, with 22 bases between. This CDR3 has 15 residues. Germline V gene sequence: CDR1 GTSNPN, CDR2 SVGIG (reference sequence). CDR3 residues: CAWSTPVSRSGKQYF. Here the CDR3 DNA reads TGTGCCTGGAGTACTCCCGTGTCTCGTTCCGGTAAGCAGTACTTC.

This chain connects TRBV7-2 to TRBJ1-4; no reliable D call. CDR3 length: 15 residues. V was clipped by 5 bases and J by 0 bases, with 10 bases between them. Germline V gives CDR1 SGHTA, CDR2 FQGNSA. Written as DNA, the CDR3 is TGTGCCAGCAGCCAACAGAGGGCAACTAATGAAAAACTGTTTTTT. Its translation is CASSQQRATNEKLFF.

The chain links TRBV25-1 to TRBJ1-1; a weak D match, TRBD1 (6 bases). This CDR3 has 13 amino acids. V was pared by 5 bases and J by 5 bases, with 12 bases between. CDR1 MGHDK and CDR2 SYGVNS come from the germline V gene. The CDR3 DNA reads TGTGCCAGCAGTAGCACAGGGAATACTGAAGCTTTCTTT. Translating gives CASSSTGNTEAFF.

V usage is TRBV2 and J usage is TRBJ2-7; D is possibly TRBD2 (5 bases). The CDR3 is 15 amino acids. V was trimmed by 6 bases and J by 1 base, leaving 16 bases between them. Germline V gene sequence: CDR1 SNHLY, CDR2 FYNNEI. The chain's CDR3 is CASSPTRAGSYEQYF. The CDR3, as DNA: TGTGCCAGCAGCCCCACTAGGGCAGGTTCCTACGAGCAGTACTTC.

The chain links TRBV9 to TRBJ2-3, with 7 bases lining up with TRBD2. The germline CDR1 and CDR2 sequences are SGDLS and YYNGEE. This CDR3 has 15 residues. Trimming took 2 bases from V and 1 from J; bases not matched to a gene: 4. The CDR3 coding sequence is TGTGCCAGCAGCGTCGGACTAGTCGGCACAGATACGCAGTATTTT. Its protein product is CASSVGLVGTDTQYF. Full variable domain (missing parts from reference TRBV9 and TRBJ2-3): DSGVTQTPKHLITATGQRVTLRCSPRSGDLSVYWYQQSLDQGLQFLIQYYNGEERAKGNILERFSAQQFPDLHSELNLSSLELGDSALYFCASSVGLVGTDTQYFGPGTRLTVL.

The chain is built from TRBV6-1 and TRBJ2-7, with unresolved D. V was cut by 7 bases and J by 7 bases, with 14 bases left in between. The CDR3 loop spans 12 amino acids. Per germline, CDR1 MNHNS and CDR2 SASEGT. DNA for the CDR3: TGTGCCAGCACGTCCGCGGTGGCTGAGCAGTACTTC. Amino acid sequence: CASTSAVAEQYF.

The chain recombines TRBV27 with TRBJ1-5; 8 bases are a match to TRBD1. The CDR3 loop spans 15 amino acids. Per the germline V gene, CDR1 is MNHEY and CDR2 is SMNVEV (reference sequence). The trim removed 4 bases at V and 6 bases at J, leaving 8 bases unmatched. The CDR3 region has the DNA TGTGCCAGCAGTTCCGGACAGGGTAGATCTCAGCCCCAGCATTTT. Translated: CASSSGQGRSQPQHF.

V usage is TRBV12-5 and J usage is TRBJ1-1; D gene ambiguous. V lost 11 bases and J lost 3, with 19 bases in between. This CDR3 contains 14 residues. Germline CDR1 and CDR2: LGHNT and FRNRAP. CDR3 in amino acids: CAGQREGKDTEAFF. In nucleotides, the CDR3 is TGTGCTGGCCAGAGGGAGGGAAAAGACACTGAAGCTTTCTTT.

Of note for this clone: Other DNA sequences from this sample encode an identical CDR3 as well. The chain employs TRBV2 and TRBJ1-2; D unclear. The CDR3 is 11 amino acids. Trimming shortened V by 5 bases and J by 4 bases, and 5 bases separated the two germline ends. Per the germline V gene, CDR1 is SNHLY and CDR2 is FYNNEI. The CDR3: CASSLLYGYTF. The CDR3 DNA reads as TGTGCCAGCAGTCTCCTCTATGGCTACACCTTC.

This chain links TRBV7-8 with TRBJ2-3; TRBD2 agrees at 9 bases. V shed 4 bases, J shed 5 bases, and the junction held 7 bases outside the gene matches. CDR1 and CDR2 (germline): SGHVS, FQNEAQ. The CDR3 has 15 amino acids. CDR3 region: CASSWGTSRGDTQYF. The CDR3 DNA follows: TGTGCCAGCAGCTGGGGGACTAGCAGAGGAGATACGCAGTATTTT.

The chain combines TRBV5-1 with TRBJ1-4; D gene uncertain. V gave up 4 bases and J gave up 7 bases, with 14 bases separating them. Germline CDR1 reads SGHRS; CDR2 reads YFSETQ. This CDR3 has 14 amino acids. As DNA, the CDR3 is TGCGCCAGCAGCCTCGGTTTCGAGGGTGAAAAACTGTTTTTT. It codes for CASSLGFEGEKLFF.

The chain carries TRBV2 and TRBJ1-2; D is unclear. V was clipped by 8 bases and J by 5 bases, with 12 bases between them. The germline CDR1 and CDR2 sequences are SNHLY and FYNNEI. The CDR3 sequence is 12 residues long. CDR3: CASRVRSYGYTF. As DNA, the CDR3 is TGTGCCAGCCGGGTTAGGTCTTATGGCTACACCTTC.

With respect to this clone: Mismatch with germline at one junction end may stem from a read error. Different DNA sequences within this sample yield the same CDR3. The chain employs TRBV5-6 and TRBJ1-2, with TRBD1 matching over 7 bases. This CDR3 is 14 amino acids long. The germline gives CDR1 SGHDT, CDR2 YYEEEE. DNA for the CDR3: TGTGCCAGCAGCTTGGGACAGGGCGACTATGGCTACCCCTTC. Protein sequence: CASSLGQGDYGYPF.